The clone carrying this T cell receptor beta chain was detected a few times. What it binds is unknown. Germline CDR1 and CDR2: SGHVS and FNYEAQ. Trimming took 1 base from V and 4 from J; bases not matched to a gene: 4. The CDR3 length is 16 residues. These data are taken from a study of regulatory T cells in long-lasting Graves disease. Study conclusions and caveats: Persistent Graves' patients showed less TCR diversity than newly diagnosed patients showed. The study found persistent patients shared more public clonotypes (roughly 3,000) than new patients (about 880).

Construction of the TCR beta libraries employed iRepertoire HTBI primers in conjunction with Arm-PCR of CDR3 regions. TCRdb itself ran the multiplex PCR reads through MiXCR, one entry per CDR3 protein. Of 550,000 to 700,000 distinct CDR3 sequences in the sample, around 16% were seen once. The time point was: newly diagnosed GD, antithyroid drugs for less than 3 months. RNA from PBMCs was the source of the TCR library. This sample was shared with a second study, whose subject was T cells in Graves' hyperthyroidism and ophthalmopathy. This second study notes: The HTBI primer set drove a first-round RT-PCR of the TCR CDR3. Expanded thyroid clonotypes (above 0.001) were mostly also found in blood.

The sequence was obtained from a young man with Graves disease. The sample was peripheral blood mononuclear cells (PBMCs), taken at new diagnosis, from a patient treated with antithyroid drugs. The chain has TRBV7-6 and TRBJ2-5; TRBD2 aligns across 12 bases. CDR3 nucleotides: TGTGCCAGCAGCTTAGAGGCTAGCGGGAGGGGAGAGACCCAGTACTTC. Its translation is CASSLEASGRGETQYF.